This is a list of T cell receptor beta chains from one sample in a study of regulatory and conventional T cells in RAG deficiency. Measured with immunoSEQ multiplex PCR; TCRdb has only the in-frame clones, and not every one. The sample has 45,000 or so clones; around 89% are singletons. Another study also made use of these data, one on regulatory T cells.

The sample comprised CD4+ effector T cells sorted from blood. These receptors all stem from a human donor in good health. Each CDR3 is given with its conserved first and last residue. The D gene is left open where the match is weak. The size field is filled for only some rows; it gives once, few, many or a size class.

d_call | j_call | v_call | clone_size | cdr3_nt | cdr3_aa
NA | TRBJ1-4 | TRBV5-1 | NA | TGCGCCAGCAGCTACGGACAGACCAATGAAAAACTGTTTTTT | CASSYGQTNEKLFF
NA | TRBJ2-2 | TRBV14 | NA | TGTGCCAGCAGCCAAGACGGATGGAACACCGGGGAGCTGTTTTTT | CASSQDGWNTGELFF
TRBD2 | TRBJ2-1 | TRBV7-3 | NA | TGTGCCAGCAGCCGAGGACTAGCGGGAGTGGATGAGCAGTTCTTC | CASSRGLAGVDEQFF
NA | TRBJ1-5 | TRBV27 | NA | TGTGCCAGCAGCCCTACCTGGACACTGCGGGGCAAGCCCCAGCATTTT | CASSPTWTLRGKPQHF
TRBD1 | TRBJ1-2 | TRBV27 | NA | TGTGCCAGCAGTCCCCGTGGGGACAGGAACTATGGCTACACCTTC | CASSPRGDRNYGYTF
NA | TRBJ2-2 | TRBV5-8 | NA | TGTGCCAGCAGCTTGAATGCGGTGCGGGTATATTCCGGGGAGCTGTTTTTT | CASSLNAVRVYSGELFF
TRBD1 | TRBJ1-4 | TRBV7-8 | NA | TGTACCAGCAGCTTACGACAGGGCACTAATGAAAAACTGTTTTTT | CTSSLRQGTNEKLFF
TRBD2 | TRBJ2-2 | TRBV9 | NA | TGTGCCAGCAGCGTAGAGCCTAGCGGGGACGGGGAGCTGTTTTTT | CASSVEPSGDGELFF
NA | TRBJ1-1 | TRBV6-5 | NA | TGTGCCAGCATTCGTTCGCGGGCCACTGAAGCTTTCTTT | CASIRSRATEAFF
NA | TRBJ2-7 | TRBV27 | NA | TGTGCCAGCAGTTTAGGGGACGGAAGCTCCTACGAGCAGTACTTC | CASSLGDGSSYEQYF
NA | TRBJ1-2 | TRBV7-8 | NA | TGTGCCAGCAGCTTAGGGTCAGTGAACTATGGCTACACCTTC | CASSLGSVNYGYTF
NA | TRBJ2-6 | TRBV5-4 | NA | TGTGCCAGCAGCTTGGACAGCGTCTCTGGGGCCAACGTCCTGACTTTC | CASSLDSVSGANVLTF
TRBD1 | TRBJ2-1 | TRBV27 | NA | TGTGCCAGCCGAGCGGGACAGGGGTACAATGAGCAGTTCTTC | CASRAGQGYNEQFF
NA | TRBJ2-5 | TRBV27 | NA | TGTGCCAGCAGTTTAGGAGAGACCCAGTACTTC | CASSLGETQYF
NA | TRBJ1-5 | TRBV7-2 | NA | TGTGCCAGCAGCCGAATGGAATGGAATCAGCCCCAGCATTTT | CASSRMEWNQPQHF
NA | TRBJ1-2 | TRBV5-5 | NA | TGTGCCAGCAGCGGTGACTTTAACTATGGCTACACCTTC | CASSGDFNYGYTF
NA | TRBJ1-2 | TRBV6-5 | NA | TGTGCCAGCAGCCACCGGGCAGAAATCTATGGCTACACCTTC | CASSHRAEIYGYTF
NA | TRBJ2-5 | TRBV30 | once | TGTGCCTGGAGTGCCTTCGGGACAAGGTTTCAAGAGACCCAGTACTTC | CAWSAFGTRFQETQYF
NA | TRBJ2-7 | TRBV25-1 | NA | TGTGCCAGCAGTCCTGGGTCCTCATTCTACGAGCAGTACTTC | CASSPGSSFYEQYF
TRBD1 | TRBJ2-7 | TRBV25-1 | NA | TGTGCCAGCAGTGAATTGGACAGGGCCCGATCCTACGAGCAGTACTTC | CASSELDRARSYEQYF
NA | TRBJ2-3 | TRBV7-3 | once | TGTGCCAGCAGCTTGAATTTGGGGGCCACAGATACGCAGTATTTT | CASSLNLGATDTQYF
NA | TRBJ2-2 | TRBV6-1 | NA | TGTGCCAGCTTTTCGGGGAACACCGGGGAGCTGTTTTTT | CASFSGNTGELFF
NA | TRBJ1-4 | TRBV6-5 | NA | TGTGCCAGCTGTCCAACAGCGAACAATGAAAAACTGTTTTTT | CASCPTANNEKLFF
NA | TRBJ1-5 | TRBV19 | NA | TGTGCCAGTAGAACGACGCACACCAGGCGGGTCAATCAGCCCCAGCATTTT | CASRTTHTRRVNQPQHF
TRBD1 | TRBJ2-2 | TRBV19 | NA | TGTGCCAGTTCGGGACAGGCGAACACCGGGGAGCTGTTTTTT | CASSGQANTGELFF
TRBD2 | TRBJ2-7 | TRBV15 | NA | TGTGCCACCAGCAGAGATGCTAGCGGGGTCTCCTACGAGCAGTACTTC | CATSRDASGVSYEQYF